This T cell receptor beta chain was identified in a study of blood T cell repertoires in COVID-19. Background on the study: The United States, Italy and Spain provided the acute and convalescent COVID-19 samples.

Using immunoSEQ multiplex PCR, the repertoire was profiled, and TCRdb retains in-frame clones only, with some absent. Among under 300,000 clones listed, roughly 93% were seen once. Germline values: CDR1 SGHKS, CDR2 YYEKEE (reference sequence). V lost 0 bases and J lost 4, with 7 bases in between. CDR3 length: 13 residues. V and J are TRBV5-5 and TRBJ1-2; D unresolved. The source of this sequence is a woman in her thirties or forties with acute COVID-19. The sequencing input was PBMCs or T cells enriched from blood (not recorded which). The DNA of the CDR3 is TGTGCCAGCAGCTTGGACAGCCTCTATGGCTACACCTTC. Its protein is CASSLDSLYGYTF.